This TCR beta chain came from a study of Graves' ophthalmopathy and Graves' hyperthyroidism (dated by TCRdb to the late 2010s). Regarding the research as a whole: Peripheral blood was collected before any treatment was given, at the time of initial diagnosis. TCR beta repertoire signatures were used to distinguish Graves' ophthalmopathy from Graves' hyperthyroidism and to predict progression to ophthalmopathy. In total, approximately 130 blood samples were TCR-sequenced: around 42 ophthalmopathy, approximately 75 hyperthyroidism and approximately 17 hyperthyroidism-to-ophthalmopathy patients. To explore V-J signatures distinguishing ophthalmopathy from hyperthyroidism, a discovery set of under 110 patients (around 42 ophthalmopathy, 55 to 60 stable hyperthyroidism) was enrolled. For independent validation, a separate cohort was made up of 18 hyperthyroidism patients plus 17 patients who later progressed from hyperthyroidism to ophthalmopathy. In five or six hyperthyroidism patients, T-cell repertoires of thyroid tissue and blood were compared. Once sampling was done, hyperthyroidism patients were given methimazole at a starting dose of 30 mg daily, while ophthalmopathy patients were given high-dose intravenous methylprednisolone. The 80 to 100 discovery patients were randomly divided into training and test sets at a 7:3 ratio.

What the research found in general, with its limitations: No statistical method was used to predetermine the sample size, and group allocation was not hidden from the investigators. In validation, the model predicted ophthalmopathy progression with about 71% sensitivity and less than 80% specificity; approximately 12 predicted patients were CT-confirmed with GO in a median of approximately 6.5 months. In cross-validation, the 13-signature model distinguished ophthalmopathy from stable hyperthyroidism with 85% to 90% sensitivity and nearly 82% specificity, and in the test set the corresponding values were approximately 80% and 75%. Most expanded thyroid clonotypes with frequency above 0.001 were also detected in blood, suggesting blood repertoires may reflect the thyroid immune response.

This clonotype was seen many times. No antigen is known for it. No much larger clonotype is one base removed from it; base qualities were not supplied. For repertoire sequencing, the TCR beta CDR3 regions were amplified from RNA transcripts. HTBI primers and the Qiagen OneStep RT-PCR kit were used in a first-round RT-PCR, which was followed by a second-round multiplex PCR, size selection and purification. The libraries underwent paired-end sequencing with 100 bp reads on an Illumina HiSeq2000. On the study's bioinformatics: Reads were processed with SOAPnuke, discarding reads with adapters, uncalled bases, mean Phred below 15, or no exact constant-primer or identifier match. High-quality paired reads were merged with COPE v1.2.5. Each unique nucleotide sequence was treated as a clonotype, and MiTCR v1.1 was used to align the clonotypes to the IMGT TRB V, D and J references. Only V-J combinations with frequency above 0.0001 were analysed, covering over 99% of repertoires. For each V-J combination, a TCR clonal expansion and chaos score was defined as F50 clonal expansion divided by the chaos observed in the TCRdist matrix. Welch's t-statistics and random forest were used to reduce the features to approximately 13 V-J combinations, which were then used as input to a naive Bayes classifier. Thyroid-blood repertoire similarity was quantified with the Morisita-Horn index. TCRdb itself trimmed the public reads at Q25 with fastp, ran MiXCR and retained productive beta chains. CDR3 protein sequences are deduplicated, and each keeps its most common genes and DNA. These V and J calls originate from TCRdb's pipeline instead of the authors' own analysis. This sample holds about 400,000 distinct CDR3 sequences; approximately 20% were observed only once. 1.6% of the sample is in the top ten clones.

Trimming takes 3 bases from V and 2 bases from J, and the germline ends sit 17 bases apart. For CDR1 and CDR2, the germline V gene lists MNHEY and SVGAGI. Taken from cysteine to phenylalanine, the CDR3 has 16 residues. Of all the DNA, just the CDR3 is kept, 48 bases in frame from base 1. Ophthalmopathy patients were characterized by moderately to severely active disease, a Clinical Activity Score of at least 3, a NOSPECS grade of at least 4, and a disease duration under 3 months. Patients were excluded if they had other autoimmune diseases, uncontrolled infections, pregnancy or lactation. Clinical symptoms, serum thyroxine, TRAb, thyroid ultrasound and orbital computed tomography formed the basis of the diagnosis. Ficoll-Paque density gradient centrifugation was used to isolate PBMCs from around 10 ml of fresh peripheral blood. Trizol reagent was used to extract the total RNA, and its quality was then checked on an Agilent 2100 Bioanalyzer.

The chain joins TRBV6-5 to TRBJ2-7, and possibly TRBD1, on 6 matching bases. Sequences were obtained from peripheral blood. This clonotype was obtained from a woman between 18 and 30 years old with Graves' ophthalmopathy. Donor details come from another sample of the same person, matched by shared clones. The CDR3 region: CASSYGDKRAPYEQYF. The nucleotides read TGTGCCAGCAGTTATGGGGACAAAAGGGCCCCCTACGAGCAGTACTTC.